This entry lists 27 T cell receptor beta chains sequenced from one sample in a study of T cell responses to AZD1222 COVID-19 vaccine. TCRdb's copy holds only in-frame clones and misses some; the assay was immunoSEQ multiplex PCR. Of 140,000 to 150,000 clones in the sample, 80% to 85% are singletons; the top ten hold 4.1%. Sequencing used peripheral blood, obtained on day 0 of MenACWY control vaccination. Every receptor here comes from an adult in good health.

V gene TRBV29-1 combines with J gene TRBJ2-7, with D perhaps being TRBD1 or TRBD2 (5 bases each). Germline CDR1 is SQVTM and CDR2 is ANQGSEA. This CDR3 is built from 12 residues. Trimming removed 6 bases at V and 3 bases at J, with 12 bases between. The CDR3 sequence is CSVGDRGYEQYF. CDR3 in DNA: TGCAGCGTGGGGGACCGAGGCTACGAGCAGTACTTC.

The chain employs TRBV7-9 and TRBJ2-3, with a weak D call TRBD1 (5 bases). Germline CDR1 SEHNR, CDR2 FQNEAQ (reference sequence). The V end was cut by 5 bases, the J end by 0 bases, with 12 bases between. This CDR3 has 15 amino acids. The chain's CDR3 is CASSHWTPSTDTQYF. CDR3 nucleotides: TGTGCCAGCAGCCACTGGACACCTAGCACAGATACGCAGTATTTT.

V usage is TRBV7-8 and J usage is TRBJ2-3; D not certain. Trimming pared 2 bases from V and 6 bases from J, leaving 9 bases between. This CDR3 region has 13 residues. Per germline, CDR1 SGHVS and CDR2 FQNEAQ. The CDR3 spells CASSLSTVDTQYF. The DNA of the CDR3 is TGTGCCAGCAGCTTATCGACTGTGGATACGCAGTATTTT.

The rearrangement uses TRBV28 and TRBJ1-2; the D gene is possibly TRBD1 (5 bases). CDR1 is MDHEN, CDR2 SYDVKM, per germline. The CDR3 runs 15 residues. V was trimmed by 4 bases and J by 2 bases, leaving 14 bases between them. CDR3 region: CASSSTWGDNYGYTF. The CDR3 DNA sequence: TGTGCCAGCAGTTCTACTTGGGGGGACAACTATGGCTACACCTTC.

J is TRBJ1-2 and V is TRBV28; D call uncertain. The CDR3 covers 12 residues. Looked up from germline, CDR1 is MDHEN and CDR2 is SYDVKM. The germline V and J ends were trimmed by 11 bases and 4 bases, with 14 bases remaining between them. Written as DNA, the CDR3 is TGTGCCTCTACGGGGTCGATCTATGGCTACACCTTC. It codes for CASTGSIYGYTF.

The chain is built from TRBV29-1 and TRBJ2-7; 12 nucleotides align to TRBD2. Germline V lookup: CDR1 SQVTM, CDR2 ANQGSEA. The V and J ends lost 6 bases and 2 bases, in that order; junction bases with no gene match: 8. The CDR3 length is 15 residues. The CDR3 spells CSVRRTSGDAYEQYF. CDR3 in DNA: TGCAGCGTCCGACGGACTAGCGGGGACGCCTACGAGCAGTACTTC.

The chain employs TRBV30 and TRBJ1-5; D is ambiguous. The CDR3 is 15 residues long. V was cut by 2 bases and J by 1 base, with 12 bases left in between. Germline CDR1 and CDR2: GTSNPN and SVGIG (reference sequence). CDR3 protein: CAWSRDGGSNQPQHF. The CDR3 DNA reads TGTGCCTGGAGTCGCGACGGAGGGAGCAATCAGCCCCAGCATTTT.

V and J are TRBV5-1 and TRBJ2-1; D might be TRBD2 (5 bases). The CDR3 length is 13 residues. The germline V gene has CDR1 SGHRS and CDR2 YFSETQ. Trimming left V 0 bases short and J 8 bases short, with 9 bases between. The CDR3 region is CASSLGPADEQFF. The CDR3 DNA reads TGCGCCAGCAGCTTGGGCCCAGCGGATGAGCAGTTCTTC. Looking up the rest from reference TRBV5-1 and TRBJ2-1 gives the full variable domain: KAGVTQTPRYLIKTRGQQVTLSCSPISGHRSVSWYQQTPGQGLQFLFEYFSETQRNKGNFPGRFSGRQFSNSRSEMNVSTLELGDSALYLCASSLGPADEQFFGPGTRLTVL.

This chain uses TRBV7-2 with TRBJ1-2, with D possibly matching TRBD1 (6 bases). The germline CDR1 and CDR2 sequences are SGHTA and FQGNSA. The CDR3 runs 17 residues. The V and J ends lost 1 base and 4 bases respectively, with 19 bases between them. The CDR3: CASSLESRTAGGYGYTF. The CDR3 DNA reads TGTGCCAGCAGCTTAGAATCCAGGACAGCGGGGGGCTATGGCTACACCTTC.

The chain uses TRBV6-1 and TRBJ1-6; 10 nucleotides align to TRBD1. CDR3 size: 14 residues. The V gene end was trimmed by 3 bases and the J gene end by 9 bases; junction bases not matched to a gene: 2. The germline CDR1 and CDR2 sequences are MNHNS and SASEGT. Here the CDR3 reads CASSEGQGTSPLHF. The CDR3 nucleotides read TGTGCCAGCAGTGAGGGACAGGGGACTTCACCCCTCCACTTT.

This clone was seen only once. The chain couples TRBV10-3 to TRBJ1-1; D may be TRBD1 (5 bases). The germline gives CDR1 ENHRY, CDR2 SYGVKD. The germline V and J ends were trimmed by 4 bases and 1 base, with 10 bases remaining between them. There are 14 residues in the CDR3. CDR3 coding DNA: TGTGCCATCAGTGTACAGGATACGAACACTGAAGCTTTCTTT. This translates into CAISVQDTNTEAFF.

The chain combines TRBV6-6 with TRBJ2-5; 8 nucleotides agree with TRBD2. This CDR3 has 14 residues. V lost 6 bases and J lost 4; bases outside the gene matches: 7. Germline-derived CDR1 and CDR2 are MNHNY and SVGAGI (reference sequence). In DNA form, the CDR3 reads TGTGCCAGCAGCAGTTTACTAGCGGTAGAGACCCAGTACTTC. It encodes CASSSLLAVETQYF.

The chain recombines TRBV6-6 with TRBJ1-5; 7 positions match TRBD1. Germline V gene lookup returns CDR1 MNHNY and CDR2 SVGAGI (reference sequence). With V trimmed by 5 bases and J by 0 bases, 1 base remained unmatched. The CDR3 spans 14 residues. The CDR3 region has the DNA TGTGCCAGCAGTCGACAGGGTAGCAATCAGCCCCAGCATTTT. Amino acids: CASSRQGSNQPQHF.

The V and J genes are TRBV7-9 and TRBJ2-1; 11 nucleotides agree with TRBD1. J lost 7 bases, V lost 5 bases, and 13 bases had no gene match. Germline V lookup: CDR1 SEHNR, CDR2 FQNEAQ (reference sequence). The CDR3 length is 17 residues. CDR3 sequence (DNA): TGTGCCAGCAGCCCTGATCATGGGACAGGGGGGGGAAATGAGCAGTTCTTC. Protein: CASSPDHGTGGGNEQFF.

This clone was picked up a small number of times. The chain recombines TRBV28 with TRBJ1-2; unclear D gene. This CDR3 spans 11 amino acids. V gave up 5 bases and J gave up 6 bases, with 7 bases separating them. From germline, CDR1 is MDHEN and CDR2 SYDVKM. CDR3 loop: CASSLRDGYTF. For the CDR3, the DNA is TGTGCCAGCAGTCTTCGAGATGGCTACACCTTC.

The gene calls are TRBV27 and TRBJ1-5, with TRBD1 matching 7 bases. This CDR3 is built from 14 residues. J was trimmed by 7 bases and V by 6 bases; bases with no gene match: 9. The germline V gene has CDR1 MNHEY and CDR2 SMNVEV (reference sequence). The CDR3 sequence: CASRLQGTGQPQHF. The CDR3 nucleotides are TGTGCCAGCAGGCTACAGGGGACTGGACAGCCCCAGCATTTT.

The V call is TRBV21-1, the J call TRBJ1-1. TRBV21-1 is noted as a pseudogene. The CDR3 extends over 17 amino acids. This CDR3 is CASSKTLQDGMNTEAFF. CDR3 nucleotide sequence: TGTGCCAGCAGCAAAACTCTGCAAGACGGGATGAACACTGAAGCTTTCTTT.

The chain is built from TRBV6-5 and TRBJ2-3, with 11 positions matching TRBD2. The CDR3 extends over 15 amino acids. The germline CDR1 and CDR2 sequences are MNHEY and SVGAGI. Germline trimming cut 6 bases from V and 4 bases from J; bases unmatched to any gene: 6. CDR3 nucleotides: TGTGCCAGCAGATTTAGCGGGGGGGCCCCAGATACGCAGTATTTT. Its protein product is CASRFSGGAPDTQYF.

The V gene is TRBV11-1, the J gene TRBJ1-2; D might be TRBD1 (6 bases). The V gene's germline CDR1 is SGHAT and CDR2 FQDESV (reference sequence). Trimming removed 3 bases at V and 6 bases at J, with 8 bases between. CDR3 size: 12 residues. CDR3 DNA: TGTGCCAGCAGCTTCAACAGGGATGGCTACACCTTC. This sequence encodes CASSFNRDGYTF.

J is TRBJ1-5 and V is TRBV9, with D hard to call. V was clipped by 4 bases and J by 5 bases, with 13 bases between them. Germline CDR1 and CDR2: SGDLS and YYNGEE. The CDR3 sequence is 14 residues long. CDR3 protein: CASSRDRYDQPQHF. CDR3 in DNA: TGTGCCAGCAGCCGAGATAGGTACGATCAGCCCCAGCATTTT.

This chain uses TRBV10-3 with TRBJ1-2; weak D call: TRBD1 (5 bases). V was pared by 2 bases and J by 0 bases, with 13 bases between. There are 16 residues in the CDR3. The V gene's germline CDR1 is ENHRY and CDR2 SYGVKD. The CDR3 sequence: CAISETGRGANYGYTF. The CDR3 region has the DNA TGTGCCATCAGTGAGACGGGAAGAGGGGCTAACTATGGCTACACCTTC.

This clone was seen a handful of times. This sequence joins TRBV18 and TRBJ2-5, with D unresolved. Trimming left V 2 bases short and J 6 bases short, with 13 bases between. Germline V gives CDR1 KGHSH, CDR2 LQKENI. This CDR3 has 14 amino acids. The CDR3 spells CASSPGLPVKTQYF. The CDR3 bases are TGTGCCAGCTCACCAGGGTTACCCGTCAAGACCCAGTACTTC.

The CDR3 nucleotides read TGTGCCAGCAGTTCACGACTGGGCAGGAACAACTATGGCTACACCTTC. Protein product: CASSSRLGRNNYGYTF. V and J are TRBV28 and TRBJ1-2; D not resolved. From germline, CDR1 is MDHEN and CDR2 SYDVKM. This CDR3 is 16 amino acids long. V lost 4 bases, J lost 2 bases, and 17 bases lay in between.

CDR3 amino acids: CASSYVSVDSPLHF. The CDR3 nucleotides are TGTGCCAGCAGTTACGTGTCGGTAGATTCACCCCTCCACTTT. The rearrangement uses TRBV6-6 and TRBJ1-6; D gene unclear. Per the germline V gene, CDR1 is MNHNY and CDR2 is SVGAGI (reference sequence). CDR3 length: 14 residues. V was shortened by 2 bases and J by 8 bases, with 10 bases between the two germline ends.

V gene TRBV6-5 combines with J gene TRBJ2-6; D is unresolved. CDR1 and CDR2 (germline): MNHEY, SVGAGI. This CDR3 is built from 14 residues. Trimming removed 9 bases at V and 1 base at J, with 10 bases between. DNA for the CDR3: TGTGCCAGTCAAAGGAATTCTGGGGCCAACGTCCTGACTTTC. This gives the protein CASQRNSGANVLTF.

This chain joins TRBV5-6 and TRBJ1-2, with TRBD1 matching 7 bases. Germline V gives CDR1 SGHDT, CDR2 YYEEEE. The CDR3 runs 15 residues. V lost 4 bases, J lost 1 base, and 7 bases stayed unmatched. The CDR3 bases are TGTGCCAGCAGCCCGCCGGACAGGTATAACTATGGCTACACCTTC. Encoded protein: CASSPPDRYNYGYTF.

The chain has TRBV27 and TRBJ2-4, with unresolved D. Germline V gene data show CDR1 as MNHEY and CDR2 as SMNVEV (reference sequence). Trimming removed 6 bases from V and 3 bases from J, with 12 bases in between. The CDR3 has 14 residues. In DNA form, the CDR3 reads TGTGCCAGCAGGAACCGACATAACAAAAACATTCAGTACTTC. Its protein is CASRNRHNKNIQYF.